Sequencing of this T cell receptor (beta chain) was carried out in a study of identical twins. Each CDR3 protein is one row after TCRdb ran MiXCR on the 5' RACE reads. The sample yields about 920,000 distinct CDR3 sequences, approximately 13% seen once. Findings of the study overall: The presence of invariant MAIT and iNKT cells could partly confound analyses of zero-insertion sequences. Alpha sequences out of frame and shared by twins had excess low generation probability. The degree of excess twin sharing was weaker in beta out-of-frame sequences. Conclusions leaned on cross-sectional statistical analysis and did not track the same donors over time.

Germline values: CDR1 SGHAT, CDR2 FQNNGV. Trimming removed 5 bases at V and 6 bases at J, with 16 bases between. The CDR3 loop spans 15 amino acids. This clonotype was seen more than once but under ten times. Antigen: not known. This sample was also put to use in a study of yellow fever vaccine responses in identical twins.

Sequencing input: PBMCs. The chain is built from TRBV11-2 and TRBJ2-2, with D perhaps matching TRBD1 (6 bases). The clonotype comes from a woman between 18 and 29 years old in good health. CDR3 sequence reads: CASSPSQGKAGELFF. CDR3 DNA sequence: TGTGCCAGCAGCCCCTCCCAGGGGAAGGCCGGGGAGCTGTTTTTT. Together with reference TRBV11-2 and TRBJ2-2, the CDR3 gives the full variable domain: EAGVAQSPRYKIIEKRQSVAFWCNPISGHATLYWYQQILGQGPKLLIQFQNNGVVDDSQLPKDRFSAERLKGVDSTLKIQPAKLEDSAVYLCASSPSQGKAGELFFGEGSRLTVL.